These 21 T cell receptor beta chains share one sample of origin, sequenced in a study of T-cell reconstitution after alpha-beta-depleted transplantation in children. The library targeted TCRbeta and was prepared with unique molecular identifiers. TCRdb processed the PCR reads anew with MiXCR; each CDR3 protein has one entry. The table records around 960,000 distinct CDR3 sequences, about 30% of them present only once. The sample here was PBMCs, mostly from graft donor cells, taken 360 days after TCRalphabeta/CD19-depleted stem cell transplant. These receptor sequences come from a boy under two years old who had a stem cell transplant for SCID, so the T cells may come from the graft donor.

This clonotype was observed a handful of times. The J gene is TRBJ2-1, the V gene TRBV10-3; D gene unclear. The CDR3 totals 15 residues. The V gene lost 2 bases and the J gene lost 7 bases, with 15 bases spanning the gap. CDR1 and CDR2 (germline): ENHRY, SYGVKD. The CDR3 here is CAISEVIGVENEQFF. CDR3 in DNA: TGTGCCATCAGTGAGGTTATTGGGGTAGAGAATGAGCAGTTCTTC.

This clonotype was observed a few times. In DNA form, the CDR3 reads TGTGCCAGCAGTCGGGACTTTCTCCTCCAAGAGACCCAGTACTTC. Its protein is CASSRDFLLQETQYF. The genes are TRBV12-3 or TRBV12-4 and TRBJ2-5, with a weak D call TRBD2 (6 bases). The CDR3 runs 15 residues. V was shortened by 5 bases and J by 1 base, with 14 bases between the two germline ends.

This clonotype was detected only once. The CDR3 here is CATRQGGRETQYF. In nucleotides, the CDR3 is TGTGCCACCAGACAGGGCGGAAGGGAGACCCAGTACTTC. J is TRBJ2-5 and V is TRBV15; tentative D call: TRBD1 (6 bases). The germline CDR1 and CDR2 sequences are LNHNV and YYDKDF (reference sequence). This CDR3 comprises 13 residues. V lost 6 bases and J lost 5, with 13 bases in between.

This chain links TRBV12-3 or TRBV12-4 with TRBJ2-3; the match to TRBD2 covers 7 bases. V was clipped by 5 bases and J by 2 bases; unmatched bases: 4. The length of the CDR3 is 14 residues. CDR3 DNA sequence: TGTGCCAGCAGTGTACTAGCGTTCACAGATACGCAGTATTTT. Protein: CASSVLAFTDTQYF.

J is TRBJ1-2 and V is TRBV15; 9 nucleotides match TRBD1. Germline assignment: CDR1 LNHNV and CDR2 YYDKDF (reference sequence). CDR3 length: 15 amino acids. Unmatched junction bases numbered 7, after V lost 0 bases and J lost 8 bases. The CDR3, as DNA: TGTGCCACCAGCAGAGATATAGGGGACAGGGCGGGCTACACCTTC. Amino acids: CATSRDIGDRAGYTF.

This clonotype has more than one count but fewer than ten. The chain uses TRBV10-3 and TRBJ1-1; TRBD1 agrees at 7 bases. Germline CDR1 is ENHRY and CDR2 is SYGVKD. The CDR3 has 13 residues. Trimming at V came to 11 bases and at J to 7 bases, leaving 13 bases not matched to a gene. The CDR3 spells CAVRAGTEIEAFF. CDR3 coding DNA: TGTGCCGTCCGAGCCGGGACAGAGATTGAAGCTTTCTTT.

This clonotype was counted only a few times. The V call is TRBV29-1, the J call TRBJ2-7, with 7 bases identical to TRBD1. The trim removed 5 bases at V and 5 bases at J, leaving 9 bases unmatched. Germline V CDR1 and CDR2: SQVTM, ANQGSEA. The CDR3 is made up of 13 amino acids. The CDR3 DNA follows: TGCAGCGTTTACCGGACAGGACTGAACGAGCAGTACTTC. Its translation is CSVYRTGLNEQYF.

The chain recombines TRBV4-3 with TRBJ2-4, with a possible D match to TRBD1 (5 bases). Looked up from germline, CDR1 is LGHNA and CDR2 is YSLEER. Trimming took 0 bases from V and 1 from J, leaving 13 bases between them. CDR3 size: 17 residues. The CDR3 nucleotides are TGCGCCAGCAGCCAAGATCGCGCAGGGTCTGCCAAAAACATTCAGTACTTC. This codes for CASSQDRAGSAKNIQYF.

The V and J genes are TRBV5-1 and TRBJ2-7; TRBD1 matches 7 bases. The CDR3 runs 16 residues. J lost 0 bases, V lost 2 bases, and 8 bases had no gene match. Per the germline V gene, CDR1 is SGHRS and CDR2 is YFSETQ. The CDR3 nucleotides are TGCGCCAGCAGCTTTCCCAGGGGGACAAGCTCCTACGAGCAGTACTTC. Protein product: CASSFPRGTSSYEQYF.

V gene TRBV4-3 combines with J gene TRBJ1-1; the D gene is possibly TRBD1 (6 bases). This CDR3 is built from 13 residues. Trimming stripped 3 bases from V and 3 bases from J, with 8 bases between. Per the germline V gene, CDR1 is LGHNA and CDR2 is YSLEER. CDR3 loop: CASSHHRDTEAFF. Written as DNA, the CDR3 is TGCGCCAGCAGCCACCACAGGGACACTGAAGCTTTCTTT.

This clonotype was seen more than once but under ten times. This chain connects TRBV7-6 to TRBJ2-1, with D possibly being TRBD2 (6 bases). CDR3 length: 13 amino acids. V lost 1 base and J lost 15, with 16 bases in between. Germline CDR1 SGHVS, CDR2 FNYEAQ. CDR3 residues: CASSLELRGSWFF. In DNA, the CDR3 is TGTGCCAGCAGCTTAGAGCTCCGGGGGTCGTGGTTCTTC.

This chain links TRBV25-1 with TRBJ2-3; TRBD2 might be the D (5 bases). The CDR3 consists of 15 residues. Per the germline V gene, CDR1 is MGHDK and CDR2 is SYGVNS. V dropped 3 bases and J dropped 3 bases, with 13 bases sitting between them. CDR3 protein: CASSDWTTGTDTQYF. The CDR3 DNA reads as TGTGCCAGCAGTGATTGGACGACGGGGACAGATACGCAGTATTTT.

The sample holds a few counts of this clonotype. The CDR3 spells CAISCSPGYLAKNTGELFF. The DNA of the CDR3 is TGTGCCATCTCCTGTTCCCCCGGTTATCTAGCGAAGAACACCGGGGAGCTGTTTTTT. This sequence joins TRBV10-3 and TRBJ2-2, with D perhaps TRBD2 (6 bases). CDR1 is ENHRY and CDR2 is SYGVKD in the germline V gene. The CDR3 runs 19 residues. V lost 8 bases to trimming and J lost 1 base, with 26 bases between them.

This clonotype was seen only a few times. The CDR3 region is CSPQGAVNTEAFF. The CDR3 DNA sequence: TGCAGCCCGCAGGGGGCAGTGAACACTGAAGCTTTCTTT. The chain carries TRBV20-1 and TRBJ1-1; 8 nucleotides agree with TRBD1. CDR1 and CDR2 from the germline V gene are DFQATT and SNEGSKA (reference sequence). The CDR3 has 13 residues.

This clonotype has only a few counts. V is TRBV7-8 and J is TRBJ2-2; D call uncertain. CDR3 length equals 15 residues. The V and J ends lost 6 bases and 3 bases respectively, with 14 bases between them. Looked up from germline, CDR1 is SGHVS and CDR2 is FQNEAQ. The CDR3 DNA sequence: TGTGCCAGCAGAGTGCTTGGACGGTACACCGGGGAGCTGTTTTTT. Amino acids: CASRVLGRYTGELFF.

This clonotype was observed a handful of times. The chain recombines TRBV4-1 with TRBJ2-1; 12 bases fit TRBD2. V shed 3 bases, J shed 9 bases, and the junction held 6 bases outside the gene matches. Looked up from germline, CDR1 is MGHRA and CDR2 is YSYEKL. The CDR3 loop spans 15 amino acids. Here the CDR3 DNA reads TGCGCCAGCAGCCACCTAGCGGGGGGGCCGGTTGAGCAGTTCTTC. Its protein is CASSHLAGGPVEQFF.

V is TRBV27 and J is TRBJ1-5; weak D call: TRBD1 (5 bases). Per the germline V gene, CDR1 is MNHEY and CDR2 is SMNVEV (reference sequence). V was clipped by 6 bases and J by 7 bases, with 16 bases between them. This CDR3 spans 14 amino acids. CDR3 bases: TGTGCCAGCAGGACCTCGCGGGGCGGCCAGCCCCAGCATTTT. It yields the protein CASRTSRGGQPQHF.

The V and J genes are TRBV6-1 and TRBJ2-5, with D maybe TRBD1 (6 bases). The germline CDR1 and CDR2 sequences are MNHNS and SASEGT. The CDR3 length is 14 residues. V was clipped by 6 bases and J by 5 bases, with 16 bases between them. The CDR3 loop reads CASSLGTRWETQYF. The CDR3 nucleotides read TGTGCCAGCAGCTTGGGGACACGGTGGGAGACCCAGTACTTC.

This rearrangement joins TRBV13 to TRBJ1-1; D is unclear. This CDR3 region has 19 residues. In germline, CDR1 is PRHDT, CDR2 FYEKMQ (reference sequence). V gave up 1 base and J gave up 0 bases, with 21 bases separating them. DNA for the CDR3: TGTGCCAGCAGCTTAGTTTCCTGGTATAGCAACGATTTGAACACTGAAGCTTTCTTT. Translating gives CASSLVSWYSNDLNTEAFF.

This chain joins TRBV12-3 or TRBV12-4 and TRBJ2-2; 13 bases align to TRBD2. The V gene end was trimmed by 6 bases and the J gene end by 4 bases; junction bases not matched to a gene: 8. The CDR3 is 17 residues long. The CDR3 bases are TGTGCCAGCAGCCCAGGACTAGCGGGGGCCACCACCGGGGAGCTGTTTTTT. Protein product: CASSPGLAGATTGELFF.

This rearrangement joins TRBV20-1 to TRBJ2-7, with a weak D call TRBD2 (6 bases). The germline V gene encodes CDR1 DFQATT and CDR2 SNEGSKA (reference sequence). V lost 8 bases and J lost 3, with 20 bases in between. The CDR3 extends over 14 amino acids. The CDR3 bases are TGCAGTTCCCGGGGAGATAGCGGTGGCTACGAGCAGTACTTC. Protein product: CSSRGDSGGYEQYF.